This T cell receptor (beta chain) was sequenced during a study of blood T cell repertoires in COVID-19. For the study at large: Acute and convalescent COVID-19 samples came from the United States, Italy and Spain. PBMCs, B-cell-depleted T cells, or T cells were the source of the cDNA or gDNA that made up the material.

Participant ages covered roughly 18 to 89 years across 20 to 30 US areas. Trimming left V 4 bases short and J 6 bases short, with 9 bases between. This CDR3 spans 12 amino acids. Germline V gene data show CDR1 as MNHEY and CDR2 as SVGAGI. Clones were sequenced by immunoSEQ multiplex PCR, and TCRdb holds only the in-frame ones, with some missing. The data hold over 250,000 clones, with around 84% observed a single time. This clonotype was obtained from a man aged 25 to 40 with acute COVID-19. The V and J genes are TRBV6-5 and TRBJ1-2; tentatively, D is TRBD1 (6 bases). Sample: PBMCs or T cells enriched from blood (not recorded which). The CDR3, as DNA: TGTGCCAGCAGTTTACAGGGCAATGGCTACACCTTC. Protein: CASSLQGNGYTF.